These 21 T cell receptor beta chains share one sample of origin, sequenced in a study of T-cell memory formation after mild COVID-19. MiXCR, run by TCRdb on the 5' RACE reads, gives a single entry per CDR3 protein. The sample has approximately 300,000 distinct CDR3 sequences, about 15% seen once. The sequencing sample was made of PBMCs or a T cell subset sorted from them (not recorded which). The receptors were gathered from a man aged 18 to 30 who had mild COVID-19 (a few samples of this study predate the infection). Cell type and time point are not known.

The rearrangement joins TRBV7-8 to TRBJ2-7, with D possibly matching TRBD1 (5 bases). The germline gives CDR1 SGHVS, CDR2 FQNEAQ. The V gene lost 3 bases and the J gene lost 4 bases, with 13 bases spanning the gap. The CDR3 spans 14 residues. DNA for the CDR3: TGTGCCAGCAGCTTGGGGCTAGGGCTATACGAGCAGTACTTC. It specifies CASSLGLGLYEQYF.

The sample holds a few counts of this clonotype. This chain connects TRBV11-2 to TRBJ2-1; perhaps TRBD2 as D (6 bases). CDR1 and CDR2 from the germline V gene are SGHAT and FQNNGV. The CDR3 runs to 14 residues. V was pared by 3 bases and J by 12 bases, with 18 bases between. Written as DNA, the CDR3 is TGTGCCAGCAGCTTCGACTCTGGGCCCGGGGGGCAGTTCTTC. It specifies CASSFDSGPGGQFF.

This clonotype has just a few counts. This chain connects TRBV20-1 to TRBJ1-6, with 7 bases that match TRBD1. Germline CDR1 and CDR2: DFQATT and SNEGSKA (reference sequence). This CDR3 comprises 13 residues. The CDR3, as DNA: TGCAGCGCGAGGGGGCAGGGGGATTCACCCCTCCACTTT. It is translated as CSARGQGDSPLHF.

There are a few counts of this clonotype. The chain joins TRBV11-2 to TRBJ2-7; D is possibly TRBD1 (6 bases). Trimming shortened V by 5 bases and J by 5 bases, and 25 bases separated the two germline ends. The CDR3 runs to 17 residues. The germline CDR1 and CDR2 sequences are SGHAT and FQNNGV. CDR3 amino acids: CASSLRDNGPSLNEQYF. CDR3 bases: TGTGCCAGCAGCCTCCGGGACAACGGTCCTAGTCTCAACGAGCAGTACTTC.

The V call is TRBV27, the J call TRBJ2-2, with D possibly matching TRBD2 (5 bases). Trimming took off 7 bases at V and 4 bases at J, with 10 bases between the two ends. CDR3 size: 13 residues. Germline CDR1 and CDR2: MNHEY and SMNVEV (reference sequence). CDR3 coding DNA: TGTGCCAGCACCGCGGGTCCCACCGGGGAGCTGTTTTTT. Translating gives CASTAGPTGELFF.

V usage is TRBV28 and J usage is TRBJ2-7; possibly TRBD1 for D (6 bases). The V end lost 5 bases, the J end lost 4 bases, and 9 bases lay between the germline ends. The V gene's germline CDR1 is MDHEN and CDR2 SYDVKM. This CDR3 region has 12 residues. CDR3 region: CASSPQGYEQYV. CDR3 nucleotide sequence: TGTGCCAGCAGTCCACAGGGTTACGAGCAGTACGTC.

The chain employs TRBV5-1 and TRBJ2-1; D might be TRBD1 or TRBD2, each matching 5 bases. The germline V gene encodes CDR1 SGHRS and CDR2 YFSETQ. Trimming stripped 0 bases from V and 1 base from J, with 11 bases between. The CDR3 consists of 16 residues. CDR3 amino acids: CASSLAEGLSYNEQFF. The CDR3 DNA follows: TGCGCCAGCAGCTTGGCAGAGGGGCTTTCCTACAATGAGCAGTTCTTC.

There are a few counts of this clonotype. An end of the junction differs from the germline gene, which may be a read error. The gene calls are TRBV5-1 and TRBJ1-2; 10 bases are a match to TRBD1. Germline CDR1 reads SGHRS; CDR2 reads YFSETQ. This CDR3 spans 15 amino acids. This CDR3 reads CASSRQGAQDYGYTF. The CDR3 DNA reads TGCGCCAGCAGCCGACAGGGGGCGCAAGACTATGGCTACACATTC. Supplemented by reference TRBV5-1 and TRBJ1-2, the full variable domain reads KAGVTQTPRYLIKTRGQQVTLSCSPISGHRSVSWYQQTPGQGLQFLFEYFSETQRNKGNFPGRFSGRQFSNSRSEMNVSTLELGDSALYLCASSRQGAQDYGYTFGSGTRLTVV.

The chain carries TRBV5-1 and TRBJ2-7, with D tentatively TRBD2 (5 bases). CDR3 length equals 14 residues. Trimming took 2 bases from V and 7 from J, leaving 16 bases between them. From germline, CDR1 is SGHRS and CDR2 YFSETQ. The CDR3 DNA reads as TGCGCCAGCAGCTTCGCGCCTCCGGGGAAAGAGCAGTACTTC. Translating gives CASSFAPPGKEQYF.

This clonotype was seen ten or more times. The V call is TRBV7-9, the J call TRBJ1-6; D uncertain. CDR3 length equals 12 residues. Deletions cut 1 base from V and 8 bases from J, with 3 bases between. Germline CDR1 SEHNR, CDR2 FQNEAQ (reference sequence). The DNA for the CDR3 is TGTGCCAGCAGCTTAGAGTATTCACCCCTCCACTTT. Translation: CASSLEYSPLHF.

The V gene is TRBV29-1, the J gene TRBJ2-5, with TRBD2 matching 11 bases. V lost 8 bases and J lost 5; bases outside the gene matches: 7. Per germline, CDR1 SQVTM and CDR2 ANQGSEA. CDR3 length: 13 amino acids. Here the CDR3 DNA reads TGCAGCTCGTCTAGCGGGGGGCGCGAGACCCAGTACTTC. This encodes CSSSSGGRETQYF. The full variable domain, in which reference TRBV29-1 and TRBJ2-5 provide the parts outside the CDR3, is SAVISQKPSRDICQRGTSLTIQCQVDSQVTMMFWYRQQPGQSLTLIATANQGSEATYESGFVIDKFPISRPNLTFSTLTVSNMSPEDSSIYLCSSSSGGRETQYFGPGTRLLVL.

The chain links TRBV5-1 to TRBJ2-3; TRBD2 agrees at 10 bases. Trimming removed 4 bases from V and 0 bases from J; junction bases left unmatched: 8. CDR3 length: 17 amino acids. Germline V gene data show CDR1 as SGHRS and CDR2 as YFSETQ. Here the CDR3 reads CASSQGGLAVSTDTQYF. CDR3 coding DNA: TGCGCCAGCAGCCAGGGCGGACTAGCGGTTAGCACAGATACGCAGTATTTT.

The table lists this clonotype with a few counts. The chain employs TRBV6-5 and TRBJ2-3; D possibly corresponds to TRBD1 (5 bases). Trimming pared 0 bases from V and 0 bases from J, leaving 10 bases between. CDR3 size: 16 residues. The V gene's germline CDR1 is MNHEY and CDR2 SVGAGI. Here the CDR3 DNA reads TGTGCCAGCAGTTACTCTCTAGGGGCGAGCACAGATACGCAGTATTTT. Amino acids: CASSYSLGASTDTQYF.

This clonotype showed up many times. This rearrangement joins TRBV7-8 to TRBJ2-6; D is possibly TRBD2 (6 bases). This CDR3 comprises 16 residues. The V and J ends lost 1 base and 3 bases respectively, with 10 bases between them. Germline V gene lookup returns CDR1 SGHVS and CDR2 FQNEAQ. The CDR3 sequence is CASSLVPGVGANVLTF. The CDR3 nucleotides read TGTGCCAGCAGCTTAGTGCCGGGGGTTGGGGCCAACGTCCTGACTTTC.

The V and J genes are TRBV19 and TRBJ2-7; D is ambiguous. The CDR3 consists of 15 residues. Germline V CDR1 and CDR2: LNHDA, SQIVND (reference sequence). Trimming shortened V by 10 bases and J by 1 base, and 20 bases separated the two germline ends. CDR3 sequence reads: CAIPSTPTVSYEQYV. DNA of the CDR3: TGTGCCATTCCATCTACTCCGACGGTTTCCTACGAGCAGTACGTC.

At least ten counts were recorded for this clonotype. V gene TRBV4-2 combines with J gene TRBJ1-6; D is undetermined. V lost 0 bases and J lost 8, with 11 bases in between. The CDR3 runs to 15 residues. Germline CDR1 and CDR2: LGHNA and YNFKEQ. CDR3 sequence: CASSQEGGPYSPLHF. Written as DNA, the CDR3 is TGTGCCAGCAGCCAAGAAGGTGGCCCTTATTCACCCCTCCACTTT.

This clonotype was seen a few times. The chain links TRBV5-1 to TRBJ2-7; D perhaps matches TRBD2 (6 bases). The CDR3 runs 15 residues. V was clipped by 4 bases and J by 7 bases, with 21 bases between them. Germline loops: CDR1 SGHRS, CDR2 YFSETQ. CDR3 coding DNA: TGCGCCAGCAGCGTCGACGGGGGTGAGGCCGAGGAGCAGTACGTC. Its translation: CASSVDGGEAEEQYV.

The chain has TRBV7-2 and TRBJ2-3; 10 bases are shared with TRBD2. Germline-derived CDR1 and CDR2 are SGHTA and FQGNSA. The junction had 10 bases not matched to a gene; V was cut back by 5 bases and J by 8 bases. The CDR3 contains 15 residues. The CDR3 is CASSTGTSVGGTQYF. CDR3 in DNA: TGTGCCAGCAGCACAGGGACTAGCGTAGGGGGTACGCAGTATTTT.

This clonotype was detected ten times or more. This sequence joins TRBV7-3 and TRBJ2-1; 8 nucleotides line up with TRBD2. CDR3 length: 14 residues. V lost 5 bases to trimming and J lost 9 bases; unmatched junction nucleotides: 9. Germline assignment: CDR1 SGHTA and CDR2 FQGTGA. CDR3 in DNA: TGTGCCAGCAGCCCACAGCGGGGGTACGGTGAGCAGTTCTTC. It translates to CASSPQRGYGEQFF.

In its sample, this clonotype was seen a few times. This rearrangement joins TRBV27 to TRBJ1-1, with D maybe TRBD1 (5 bases). CDR1 and CDR2 from the germline V gene are MNHEY and SMNVEV (reference sequence). The CDR3 totals 14 residues. The V end lost 6 bases, the J end lost 2 bases, and 13 bases lay between the germline ends. In DNA, the CDR3 is TGTGCCAGCAGAAAACAGGTGATTAACACTGAAGCTTTCTTT. Its translation: CASRKQVINTEAFF.

This clonotype occurred a few times. The rearrangement joins TRBV9 to TRBJ2-7; no definite D call. V was clipped by 0 bases and J by 2 bases, with 9 bases between them. Germline V lookup: CDR1 SGDLS, CDR2 YYNGEE. This CDR3 has 14 amino acids. The CDR3 region is CASSVGDWTYEQYF. DNA for the CDR3: TGTGCCAGCAGCGTAGGGGATTGGACCTACGAGCAGTACTTC. Full variable domain (rest looked up from reference TRBV9 and TRBJ2-7): DSGVTQTPKHLITATGQRVTLRCSPRSGDLSVYWYQQSLDQGLQFLIQYYNGEERAKGNILERFSAQQFPDLHSELNLSSLELGDSALYFCASSVGDWTYEQYFGPGTRLTVT.